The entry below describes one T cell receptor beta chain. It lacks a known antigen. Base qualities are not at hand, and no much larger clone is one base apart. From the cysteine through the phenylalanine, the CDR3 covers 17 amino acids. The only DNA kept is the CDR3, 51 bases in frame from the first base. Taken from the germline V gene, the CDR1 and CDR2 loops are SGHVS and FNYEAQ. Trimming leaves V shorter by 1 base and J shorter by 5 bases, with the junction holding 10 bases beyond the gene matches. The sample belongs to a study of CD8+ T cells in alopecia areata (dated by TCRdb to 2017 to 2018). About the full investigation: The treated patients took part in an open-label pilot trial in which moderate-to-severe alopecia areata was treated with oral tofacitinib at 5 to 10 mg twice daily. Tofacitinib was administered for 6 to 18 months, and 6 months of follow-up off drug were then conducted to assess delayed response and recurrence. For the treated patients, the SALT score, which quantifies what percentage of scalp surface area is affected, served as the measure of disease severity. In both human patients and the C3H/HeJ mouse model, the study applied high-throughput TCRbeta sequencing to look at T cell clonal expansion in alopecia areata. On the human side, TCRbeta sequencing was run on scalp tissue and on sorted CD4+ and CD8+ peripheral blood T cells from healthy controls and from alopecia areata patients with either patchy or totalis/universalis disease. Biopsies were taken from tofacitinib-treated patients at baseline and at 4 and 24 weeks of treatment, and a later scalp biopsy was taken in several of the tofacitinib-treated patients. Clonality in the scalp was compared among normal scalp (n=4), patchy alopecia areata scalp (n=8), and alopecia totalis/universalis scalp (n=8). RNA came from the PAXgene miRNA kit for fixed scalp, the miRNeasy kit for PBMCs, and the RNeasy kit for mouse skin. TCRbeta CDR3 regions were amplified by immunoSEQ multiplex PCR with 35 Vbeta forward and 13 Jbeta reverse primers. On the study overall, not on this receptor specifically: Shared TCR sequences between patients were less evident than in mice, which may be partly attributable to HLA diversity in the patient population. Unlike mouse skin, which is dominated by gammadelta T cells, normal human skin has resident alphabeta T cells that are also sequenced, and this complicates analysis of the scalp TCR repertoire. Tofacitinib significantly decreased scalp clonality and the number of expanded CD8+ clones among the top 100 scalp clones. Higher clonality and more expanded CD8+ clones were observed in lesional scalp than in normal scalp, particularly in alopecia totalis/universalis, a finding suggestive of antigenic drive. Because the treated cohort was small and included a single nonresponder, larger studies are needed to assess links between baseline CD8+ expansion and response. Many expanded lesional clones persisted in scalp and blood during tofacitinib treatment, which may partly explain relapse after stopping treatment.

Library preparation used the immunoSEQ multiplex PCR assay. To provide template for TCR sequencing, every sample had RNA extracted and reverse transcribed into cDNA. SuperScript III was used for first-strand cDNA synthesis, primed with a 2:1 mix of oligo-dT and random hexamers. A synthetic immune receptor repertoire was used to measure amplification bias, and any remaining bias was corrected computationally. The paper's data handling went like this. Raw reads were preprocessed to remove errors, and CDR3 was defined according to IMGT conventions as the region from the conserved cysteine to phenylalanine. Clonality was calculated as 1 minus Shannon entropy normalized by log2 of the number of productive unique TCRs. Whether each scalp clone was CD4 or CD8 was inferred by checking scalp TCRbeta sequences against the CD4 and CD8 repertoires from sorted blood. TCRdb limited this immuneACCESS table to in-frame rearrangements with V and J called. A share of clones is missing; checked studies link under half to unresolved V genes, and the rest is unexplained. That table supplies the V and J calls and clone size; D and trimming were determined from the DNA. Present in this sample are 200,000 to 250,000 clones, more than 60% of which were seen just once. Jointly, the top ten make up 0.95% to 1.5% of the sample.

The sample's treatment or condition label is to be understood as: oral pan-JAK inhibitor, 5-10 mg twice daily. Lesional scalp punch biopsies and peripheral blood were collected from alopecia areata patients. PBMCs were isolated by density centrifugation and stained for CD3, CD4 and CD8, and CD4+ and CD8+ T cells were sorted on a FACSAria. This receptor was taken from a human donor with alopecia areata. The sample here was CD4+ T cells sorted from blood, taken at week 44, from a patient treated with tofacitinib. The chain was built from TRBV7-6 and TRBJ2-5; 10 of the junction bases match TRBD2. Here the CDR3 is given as CASSLGDQRGGLETQYF. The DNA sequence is TGTGCCAGCAGCTTAGGCGACCAGCGGGGGGGCCTTGAGACCCAGTACTTC.